Below, 14 T cell receptor beta chains from the same sample are listed, as sequenced in a study of CD8+ T cells in alopecia areata. Investigators isolated RNA and reverse transcribed it into cDNA to act as the sequencing template. TCRdb keeps only in-frame clones here, not all; method: immunoSEQ multiplex PCR. The sample holds roughly 280,000 clones; 60% are singletons and the top ten take 0.75% to 0.95%. Treatment meaning: oral pan-JAK inhibitor, 5-10 mg twice daily. This specimen was CD4+ T cells sorted from blood, taken around week 53, from a patient treated with tofacitinib. The receptors were sampled from a human donor with alopecia areata.

V and J are TRBV5-1 and TRBJ2-2, with D possibly matching TRBD2 (6 bases). CDR1 and CDR2 (germline): SGHRS, YFSETQ. The V and J ends lost 3 bases and 7 bases respectively, with 16 bases between them. The CDR3 is made up of 15 amino acids. CDR3 DNA: TGCGCCAGCAGCTGGCGGGGCCCGAACGGCGGGGAGCTGTTTTTT. It specifies CASSWRGPNGGELFF. The entire variable domain, with the rest obtained from reference TRBV5-1 and TRBJ2-2, is as follows: KAGVTQTPRYLIKTRGQQVTLSCSPISGHRSVSWYQQTPGQGLQFLFEYFSETQRNKGNFPGRFSGRQFSNSRSEMNVSTLELGDSALYLCASSWRGPNGGELFFGEGSRLTVL.

The genes are TRBV9 and TRBJ1-1; D ambiguous. Trimming shortened V by 0 bases and J by 4 bases, and 16 bases separated the two germline ends. Germline CDR1 reads SGDLS; CDR2 reads YYNGEE. The CDR3 is 16 amino acids. This CDR3 reads CASSVGAAEGSTEAFF. For the CDR3, the DNA is TGTGCCAGCAGCGTAGGGGCTGCCGAAGGGTCCACTGAAGCTTTCTTT.

The V gene is TRBV6-1, the J gene TRBJ2-7; 10 bases match TRBD1. The CDR3 contains 15 residues. The germline CDR1 and CDR2 sequences are MNHNS and SASEGT. V was clipped by 2 bases and J by 3 bases; unmatched bases: 4. The CDR3 sequence: CASSESGTGVYEQYF. CDR3 bases: TGTGCCAGCAGTGAAAGTGGGACAGGGGTCTACGAGCAGTACTTC.

This chain uses TRBV2 with TRBJ2-5, with D possibly being TRBD1 (5 bases). The CDR3 contains 14 residues. V gave up 6 bases and J gave up 5 bases, with 16 bases separating them. Germline CDR1 reads SNHLY; CDR2 reads FYNNEI. CDR3 region: CASRNYQGRETQYF. The CDR3 region has the DNA TGTGCCAGCAGGAACTATCAGGGCCGGGAGACCCAGTACTTC. The full variable domain, in which reference TRBV2 and TRBJ2-5 provide the parts outside the CDR3, is EPEVTQTPSHQVTQMGQEVILRCVPISNHLYFYWYRQILGQKVEFLVSFYNNEISEKSEIFDDQFSVERPDGSNFTLKIRSTKLEDSAMYFCASRNYQGRETQYFGPGTRLLVL.

This clone was picked up one time. The CDR3 DNA reads TGTGCCAGCAGTTACTCGATGGGGGGCTGGGACGAGCAGTACTTC. This encodes CASSYSMGGWDEQYF. The gene calls are TRBV6-5 and TRBJ2-7, with D tentatively TRBD1 or TRBD2 (6 bases each). Germline V lookup: CDR1 MNHEY, CDR2 SVGAGI. V shed 0 bases and J shed 5 bases, with 14 bases lying between them. This CDR3 comprises 15 residues.

The J gene is TRBJ1-2, the V gene TRBV15; 7 bases are shared with TRBD1. J was trimmed by 10 bases and V by 3 bases; bases with no gene match: 8. The CDR3 has 13 amino acids. In germline, CDR1 is LNHNV, CDR2 YYDKDF (reference sequence). The CDR3 nucleotides read TGTGCCACCAGCAGGACGAGAACAGGGGACTACACCTTC. The encoded protein is CATSRTRTGDYTF.

This chain links TRBV30 with TRBJ1-1, with 7 bases lining up with TRBD1. Trimming removed 2 bases from V and 5 bases from J; junction bases left unmatched: 20. Germline V gene data show CDR1 as GTSNPN and CDR2 as SVGIG (reference sequence). This CDR3 comprises 18 residues. In DNA, the CDR3 is TGTGCCTGGAGTCGCAATAGGGGGCCCAGCATCCTTAGGACTGAAGCTTTCTTT. It translates to CAWSRNRGPSILRTEAFF.

The V and J genes are TRBV5-1 and TRBJ2-2; a possible D gene is TRBD1 (5 bases). Germline-derived CDR1 and CDR2 are SGHRS and YFSETQ. This CDR3 comprises 14 residues. Trimming took off 1 base at V and 4 bases at J, with 8 bases between the two ends. The CDR3 DNA reads as TGCGCCAGCAGCTTGAAGGGGTCCACCGGGGAGCTGTTTTTT. Its protein is CASSLKGSTGELFF.

This chain uses TRBV9 with TRBJ1-5; D perhaps matches TRBD1 (5 bases). The CDR3 loop spans 13 amino acids. In germline, CDR1 is SGDLS, CDR2 YYNGEE. V gave up 4 bases and J gave up 9 bases, with 14 bases separating them. The CDR3 region is CASSPSDGAPQHF. The CDR3 nucleotides are TGTGCCAGCAGCCCCTCAGATGGGGCGCCCCAGCATTTT.

This chain connects TRBV6-1 to TRBJ2-6, with unresolved D. Germline V gene data show CDR1 as MNHNS and CDR2 as SASEGT. The CDR3 sequence is 13 residues long. The CDR3 sequence: CATQSSGANVLTF. CDR3 bases: TGTGCAACACAGAGCTCTGGGGCCAACGTCCTGACTTTC.

The J gene is TRBJ1-6, the V gene TRBV6-5; D unclear. CDR1 is MNHEY and CDR2 is SVGAGI in the germline V gene. V lost 0 bases to trimming and J lost 9 bases, with 15 bases between them. CDR3 length: 16 amino acids. The CDR3 DNA follows: TGTGCCAGCAGTTACTCGAATCGGGGTCAAGGTTCACCCCTCCACTTT. Protein product: CASSYSNRGQGSPLHF.

The J gene is TRBJ1-2, the V gene TRBV6-5; unclear D gene. Trimming shortened V by 2 bases and J by 6 bases, and 10 bases separated the two germline ends. Germline CDR1 reads MNHEY; CDR2 reads SVGAGI. The CDR3 length is 13 residues. The CDR3, as DNA: TGTGCCAGCAGTTACGACAACTTGAATGGCTACACCTTC. Its translation is CASSYDNLNGYTF.

The chain is built from TRBV7-9 and TRBJ1-6, with a weak D call TRBD1 (6 bases). CDR3 size: 16 residues. Trimming shortened V by 4 bases and J by 9 bases, and 19 bases separated the two germline ends. Germline V CDR1 and CDR2: SEHNR, FQNEAQ (reference sequence). The CDR3 DNA is TGTGCCAGCAGCTCCCCGGGGACACCTTCGGCTTCACCCCTCCACTTT. Protein product: CASSSPGTPSASPLHF.

V gene TRBV30 combines with J gene TRBJ2-7; tentative D call: TRBD1 (6 bases). Per germline, CDR1 GTSNPN and CDR2 SVGIG (reference sequence). CDR3 size: 11 residues. Deletions cut 8 bases from V and 4 bases from J, with 12 bases between. In DNA form, the CDR3 reads TGTGCCGGGGGCACCTATTACGAGCAGTACTTC. As protein: CAGGTYYEQYF.